This note documents a single T cell receptor beta chain sequence. Antigen: not known. This record comes from a study of CD8+CD57+ T cells in acquired aplastic anemia. Looking at the study overall: Sorted CD4+ and CD8+ cell DNA averaged roughly 3.2 ug.

CDR3 and TCR beta VDJ profiling relied on a genomic DNA template. TCRdb re-called the reads through MiXCR, storing one row per CDR3 protein. The sample lists about 190,000 distinct CDR3 sequences; about 64% were seen once. Points from the study as a whole: Patients and controls had CD8+ Simpson's diversity values that were not significantly distinct. Patients had twenty-nine CD8+ CDR3 sequences in common with controls (the shared set).

Material: sorted CD4+, CD8+, or CD8+CD57+ T cells (not recorded which) from PBMCs. This TCR came from a human donor with severe aplastic anemia or a healthy control (not recorded which).

DNA of the CDR3: TGTGCCAGCAGTGCCGACAGGGTACTGTCACCCCTCCACTTT. Encoded protein: CASSADRVLSPLHF. The chain carries TRBV6-1 and TRBJ1-6, with TRBD1 matching over 7 bases. Germline V gene lookup returns CDR1 MNHNS and CDR2 SASEGT. Trimming took 4 bases from V and 10 from J; bases not matched to a gene: 7. CDR3 length equals 14 residues.